This T cell receptor (beta chain) was observed in a study of response to subunit inactivated influenza vaccine. From the RT-PCR reads, TCRdb called clonotypes with MiXCR, one entry per CDR3 protein. The table includes some 570,000 distinct CDR3 sequences, roughly 12% detected once. This clonotype was recorded a few times. The antigen remains undetermined. J gave up 6 bases and V 2 bases, and 6 bases lay outside the gene matches. Germline CDR1 reads SGHNT; CDR2 reads YYREEE (reference sequence). This CDR3 spans 15 amino acids. Study-wide findings and caveats: Every seasonal influenza vaccination brings in few new T cells, the authors suggested.

This same sample was also taken into another study, of T cells expressing NK-cell markers. This second study says: A 5'RACE template switching approach incorporating UMIs was used to make TCR beta cDNA. Once again these clonotypes came out on top in the CD3+CD56-NKG2C+ fraction of a few donors.

This receptor was taken from a man aged 50-59 years who received an inactivated influenza vaccine. This chain joins TRBV5-4 and TRBJ2-1, with 9 bases lining up with TRBD2. The sequenced sample was PBMCs from blood, obtained on the day of vaccination. The CDR3 loop reads CASSFSGGVSNEQFF. Here the CDR3 DNA reads TGTGCCAGCAGCTTTAGCGGGGGAGTCTCCAATGAGCAGTTCTTC.